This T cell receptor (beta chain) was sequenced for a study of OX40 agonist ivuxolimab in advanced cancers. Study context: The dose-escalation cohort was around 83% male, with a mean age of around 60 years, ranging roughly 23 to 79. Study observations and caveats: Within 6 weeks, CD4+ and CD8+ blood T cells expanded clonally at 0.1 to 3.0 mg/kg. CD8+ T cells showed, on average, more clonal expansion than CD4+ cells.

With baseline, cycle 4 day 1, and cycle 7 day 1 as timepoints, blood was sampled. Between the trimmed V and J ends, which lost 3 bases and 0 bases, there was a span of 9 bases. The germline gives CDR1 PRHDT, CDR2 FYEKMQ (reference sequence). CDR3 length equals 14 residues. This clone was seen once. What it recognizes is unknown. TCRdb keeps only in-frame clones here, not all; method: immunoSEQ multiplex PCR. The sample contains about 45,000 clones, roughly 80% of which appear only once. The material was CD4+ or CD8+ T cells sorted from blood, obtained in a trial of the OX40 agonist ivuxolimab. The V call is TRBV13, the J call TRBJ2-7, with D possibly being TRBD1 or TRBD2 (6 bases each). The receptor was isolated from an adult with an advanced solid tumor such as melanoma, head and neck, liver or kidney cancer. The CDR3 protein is CASSFEGGSYEQYF. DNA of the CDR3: TGTGCCAGCAGCTTCGAGGGGGGCTCCTACGAGCAGTACTTC.